This T cell receptor beta chain emerged from a study of cytomegalovirus exposure and HLA in healthy donors. V was cut by 4 bases and J by 1 base, with 8 bases left in between. The CDR3 runs to 13 residues. Per germline, CDR1 SGHRS and CDR2 YFSETQ. The PCR made use of 60 Vbeta and 13 Jbeta primers. Sequencing used immunoSEQ multiplex PCR; TCRdb keeps in-frame clones, though not all of them. The sample gives around 130,000 clones, 82% of which show up once; roughly 1.5% is in the top ten. This receptor was identified in a woman aged 18-30 years in good health and CMV-seronegative. The chain recombines TRBV5-1 with TRBJ1-1, with D possibly TRBD1 on 6 matching bases. The source material was PBMCs. The CDR3 DNA reads TGCGCCAGCAGCGAGACAGGGAACACTGAAGCTTTCTTT. This encodes CASSETGNTEAFF.